What follows is one TCR beta chain and its context. Its antigen is unidentified. With V trimmed by 5 bases and J by 5 bases, 9 bases remained unmatched. The CDR3 sequence is 14 residues long. CDR1 is SGHVS and CDR2 is FNYEAQ in the germline V gene. This entry comes from a study of T cells in narcolepsy. The wider study: Healthy controls were enrolled alongside patients with narcolepsy type 1 or type 2. Study-wide results and caveats: Same-patient CSF and blood CD4+ T cell clonotypes included HCRT-specific and TRIB2-specific autoreactive ones. Healthy controls reportedly lacked the autoreactive clonotypes serially found in patients' blood.

The protocol was immunoSEQ multiplex PCR, while the TCRdb copy is restricted to in-frame clones and leaves out a portion. The sample has more than 2,000 clones; 26% are singletons. The chain links TRBV7-6 to TRBJ2-7; 7 bases line up with TRBD1. The sequenced material came from cultured CD4+ T cells from cerebrospinal fluid. The TCR sequence derives from a human donor with narcolepsy. The CDR3 DNA follows: TGTGCCAGCAGCATCAGACAGGGTCCTAACGAGCAGTACTTC. This codes for CASSIRQGPNEQYF.